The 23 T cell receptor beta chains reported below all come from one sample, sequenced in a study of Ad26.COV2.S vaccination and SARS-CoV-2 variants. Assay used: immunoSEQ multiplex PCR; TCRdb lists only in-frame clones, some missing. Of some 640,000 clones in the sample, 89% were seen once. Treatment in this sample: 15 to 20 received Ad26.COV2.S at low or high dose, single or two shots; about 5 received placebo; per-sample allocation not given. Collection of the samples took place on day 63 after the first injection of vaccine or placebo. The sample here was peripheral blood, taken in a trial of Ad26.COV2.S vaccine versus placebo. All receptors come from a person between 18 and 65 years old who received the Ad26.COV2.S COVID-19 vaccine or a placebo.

This CDR3 reads CASSPRGGRDEKLFF. The CDR3 nucleotides are TGTGCCAGCAGCCCCCGGGGGGGTAGGGATGAAAAACTGTTTTTT. The rearrangement links TRBV13 to TRBJ1-4, with D perhaps matching TRBD1 (5 bases). Trimming removed 5 bases from V and 6 bases from J, with 16 bases in between. The germline CDR1 and CDR2 sequences are PRHDT and FYEKMQ (reference sequence). The CDR3 extends over 15 amino acids.

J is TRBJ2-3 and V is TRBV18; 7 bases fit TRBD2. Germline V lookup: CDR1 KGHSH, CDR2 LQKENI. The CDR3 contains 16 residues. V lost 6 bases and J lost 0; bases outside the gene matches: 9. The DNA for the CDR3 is TGTGCCAGCTCGCCTTATAGCGGGCCCAGCACAGATACGCAGTATTTT. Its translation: CASSPYSGPSTDTQYF.

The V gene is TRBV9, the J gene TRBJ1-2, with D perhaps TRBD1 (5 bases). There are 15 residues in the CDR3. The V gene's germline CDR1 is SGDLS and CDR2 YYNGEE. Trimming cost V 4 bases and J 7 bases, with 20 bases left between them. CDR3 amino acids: CASSPPEDRGLGYTF. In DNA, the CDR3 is TGTGCCAGCAGCCCGCCGGAGGACCGGGGACTTGGCTACACCTTC.

This CDR3 reads CASRRIGREEAFF. DNA of the CDR3: TGTGCCAGTAGGAGGATAGGACGGGAGGAAGCTTTCTTT. V gene TRBV19 combines with J gene TRBJ1-1; no firm D call. The CDR3 spans 13 residues. Looked up from germline, CDR1 is LNHDA and CDR2 is SQIVND (reference sequence). Trimming removed 6 bases from V and 8 bases from J, with 16 bases in between.

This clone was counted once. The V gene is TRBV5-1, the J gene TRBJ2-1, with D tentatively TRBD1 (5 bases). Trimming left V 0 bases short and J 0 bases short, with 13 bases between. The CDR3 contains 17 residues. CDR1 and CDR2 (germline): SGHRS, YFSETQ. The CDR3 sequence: CASSLGRGGDSYNEQFF. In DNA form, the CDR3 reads TGCGCCAGCAGCTTGGGTAGGGGTGGGGACTCCTACAATGAGCAGTTCTTC.

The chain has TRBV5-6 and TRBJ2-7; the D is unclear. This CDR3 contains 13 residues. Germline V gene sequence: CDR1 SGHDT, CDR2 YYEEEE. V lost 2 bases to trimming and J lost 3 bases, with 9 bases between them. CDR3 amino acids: CASSLGQNYEQYF. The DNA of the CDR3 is TGTGCCAGCAGCTTAGGTCAGAACTACGAGCAGTACTTC.

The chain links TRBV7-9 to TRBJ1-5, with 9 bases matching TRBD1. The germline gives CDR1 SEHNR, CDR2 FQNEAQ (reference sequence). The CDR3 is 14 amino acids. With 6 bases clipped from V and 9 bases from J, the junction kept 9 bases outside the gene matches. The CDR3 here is CASSSTGGFWPQHF. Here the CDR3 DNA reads TGTGCCAGCAGTTCGACAGGGGGTTTCTGGCCCCAGCATTTT.

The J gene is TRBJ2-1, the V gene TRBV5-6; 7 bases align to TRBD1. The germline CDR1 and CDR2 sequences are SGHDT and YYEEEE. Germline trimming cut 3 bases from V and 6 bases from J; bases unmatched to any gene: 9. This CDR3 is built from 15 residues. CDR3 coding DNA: TGTGCCAGCAGCTGGGCGACAGGGTGGGTCAATGAGCAGTTCTTC. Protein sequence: CASSWATGWVNEQFF.

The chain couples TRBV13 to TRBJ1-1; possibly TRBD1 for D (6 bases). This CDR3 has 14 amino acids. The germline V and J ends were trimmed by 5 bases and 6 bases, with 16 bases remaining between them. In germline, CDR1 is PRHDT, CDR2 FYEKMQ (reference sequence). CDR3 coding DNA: TGTGCCAGCAGCCTAAGAACAGGGATGTCTGAAGCTTTCTTT. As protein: CASSLRTGMSEAFF.

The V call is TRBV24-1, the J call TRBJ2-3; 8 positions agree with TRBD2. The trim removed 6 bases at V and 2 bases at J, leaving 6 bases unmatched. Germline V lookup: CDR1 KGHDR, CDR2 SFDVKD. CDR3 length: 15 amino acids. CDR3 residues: CATSRGSGTTDTQYF. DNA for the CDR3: TGTGCCACCAGTCGGGGTAGCGGGACCACAGATACGCAGTATTTT.

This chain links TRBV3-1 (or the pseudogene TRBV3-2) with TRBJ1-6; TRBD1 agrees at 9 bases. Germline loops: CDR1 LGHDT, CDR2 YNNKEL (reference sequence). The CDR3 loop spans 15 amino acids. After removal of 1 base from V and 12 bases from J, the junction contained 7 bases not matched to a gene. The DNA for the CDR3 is TGTGCCAGCAGCCAAGCTCCACAGGGGGCGCGACCCCTCCACTTT. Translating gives CASSQAPQGARPLHF.

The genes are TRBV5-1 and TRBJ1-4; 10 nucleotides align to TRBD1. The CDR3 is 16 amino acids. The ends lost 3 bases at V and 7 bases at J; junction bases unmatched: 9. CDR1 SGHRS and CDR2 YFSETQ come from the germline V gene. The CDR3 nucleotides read TGCGCCAGCAGCTCGACAGGGGGCGCCGGCGGTGAAAAACTGTTTTTT. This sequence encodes CASSSTGGAGGEKLFF. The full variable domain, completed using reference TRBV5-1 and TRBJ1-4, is KAGVTQTPRYLIKTRGQQVTLSCSPISGHRSVSWYQQTPGQGLQFLFEYFSETQRNKGNFPGRFSGRQFSNSRSEMNVSTLELGDSALYLCASSSTGGAGGEKLFFGSGTQLSVL.

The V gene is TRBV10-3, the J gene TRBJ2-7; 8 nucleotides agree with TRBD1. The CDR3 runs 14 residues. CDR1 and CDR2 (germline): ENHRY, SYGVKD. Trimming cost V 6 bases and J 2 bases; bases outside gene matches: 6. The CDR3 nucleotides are TGTGCCATCAGCCCGACAGGGGCGGCCTACGAGCAGTACTTC. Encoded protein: CAISPTGAAYEQYF.

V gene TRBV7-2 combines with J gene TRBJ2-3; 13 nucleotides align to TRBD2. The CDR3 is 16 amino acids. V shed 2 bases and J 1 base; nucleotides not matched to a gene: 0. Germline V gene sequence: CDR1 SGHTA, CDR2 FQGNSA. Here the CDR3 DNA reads TGTGCCAGCAGCTTAACTAGCGGGGGGGGCACAGATACGCAGTATTTT. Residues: CASSLTSGGGTDTQYF.

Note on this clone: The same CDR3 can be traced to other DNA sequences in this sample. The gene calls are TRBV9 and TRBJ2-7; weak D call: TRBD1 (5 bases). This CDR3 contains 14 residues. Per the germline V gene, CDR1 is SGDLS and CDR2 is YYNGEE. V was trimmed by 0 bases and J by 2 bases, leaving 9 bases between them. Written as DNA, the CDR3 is TGTGCCAGCAGCGTAGGTCAGGGCCCCTACGAGCAGTACTTC. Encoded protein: CASSVGQGPYEQYF.

The CDR3 region is CASSLGSYGYTF. CDR3 nucleotides: TGTGCCAGCAGTTTGGGGAGCTATGGCTACACCTTC. This rearrangement joins TRBV28 to TRBJ1-2; D is unclear. The CDR3 totals 12 residues. CDR1 MDHEN and CDR2 SYDVKM come from the germline V gene. V was clipped by 3 bases and J by 4 bases, with 6 bases between them.

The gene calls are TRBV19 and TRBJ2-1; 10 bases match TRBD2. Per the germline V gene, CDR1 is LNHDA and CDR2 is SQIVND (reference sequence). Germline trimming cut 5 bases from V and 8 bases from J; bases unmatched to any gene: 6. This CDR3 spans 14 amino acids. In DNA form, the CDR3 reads TGTGCCAGTAGTCACCTAGCGGGAGAAGATGAGCAGTTCTTC. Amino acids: CASSHLAGEDEQFF.

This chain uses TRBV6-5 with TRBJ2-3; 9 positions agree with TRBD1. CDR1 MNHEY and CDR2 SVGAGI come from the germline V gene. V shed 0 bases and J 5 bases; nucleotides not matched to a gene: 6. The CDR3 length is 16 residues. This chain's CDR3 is CASSYSSLGQGDTQYF. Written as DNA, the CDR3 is TGTGCCAGCAGTTACTCGAGTCTGGGACAGGGAGATACGCAGTATTTT.

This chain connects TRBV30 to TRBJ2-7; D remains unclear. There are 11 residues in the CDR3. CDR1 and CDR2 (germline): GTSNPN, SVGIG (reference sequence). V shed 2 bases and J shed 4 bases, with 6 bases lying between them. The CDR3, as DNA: TGTGCCTGGAGTTATAGTTACGAGCAGTACTTC. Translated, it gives CAWSYSYEQYF.

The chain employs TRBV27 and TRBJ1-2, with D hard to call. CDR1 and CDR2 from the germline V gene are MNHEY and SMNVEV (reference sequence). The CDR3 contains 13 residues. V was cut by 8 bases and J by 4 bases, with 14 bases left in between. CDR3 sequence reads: CASRSDDGYGYTF. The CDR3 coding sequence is TGTGCCAGCCGGTCAGACGACGGCTATGGCTACACCTTC.

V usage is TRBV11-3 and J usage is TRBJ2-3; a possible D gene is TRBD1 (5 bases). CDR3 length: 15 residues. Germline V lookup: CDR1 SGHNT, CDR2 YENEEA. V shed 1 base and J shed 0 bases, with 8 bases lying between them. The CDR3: CASSLVAGSTDTQYF. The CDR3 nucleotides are TGTGCCAGCAGCTTAGTTGCAGGGAGCACAGATACGCAGTATTTT.

The CDR3 loop is CASSLVGVSGDTQYF. The CDR3 DNA reads TGTGCCAGCAGCTTGGTCGGGGTCAGTGGAGATACGCAGTATTTT. The chain has TRBV5-5 and TRBJ2-3, with a possible D match to TRBD2 (5 bases). This CDR3 has 15 amino acids. V gave up 0 bases and J gave up 5 bases, with 13 bases separating them. Per germline, CDR1 SGHKS and CDR2 YYEKEE (reference sequence).

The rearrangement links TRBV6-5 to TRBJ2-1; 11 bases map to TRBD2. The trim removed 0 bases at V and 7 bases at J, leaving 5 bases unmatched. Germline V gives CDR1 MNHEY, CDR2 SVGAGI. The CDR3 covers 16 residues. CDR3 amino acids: CASSYSYSGRGNEQFF. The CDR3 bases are TGTGCCAGCAGTTACTCCTATAGCGGGAGGGGAAATGAGCAGTTCTTC.